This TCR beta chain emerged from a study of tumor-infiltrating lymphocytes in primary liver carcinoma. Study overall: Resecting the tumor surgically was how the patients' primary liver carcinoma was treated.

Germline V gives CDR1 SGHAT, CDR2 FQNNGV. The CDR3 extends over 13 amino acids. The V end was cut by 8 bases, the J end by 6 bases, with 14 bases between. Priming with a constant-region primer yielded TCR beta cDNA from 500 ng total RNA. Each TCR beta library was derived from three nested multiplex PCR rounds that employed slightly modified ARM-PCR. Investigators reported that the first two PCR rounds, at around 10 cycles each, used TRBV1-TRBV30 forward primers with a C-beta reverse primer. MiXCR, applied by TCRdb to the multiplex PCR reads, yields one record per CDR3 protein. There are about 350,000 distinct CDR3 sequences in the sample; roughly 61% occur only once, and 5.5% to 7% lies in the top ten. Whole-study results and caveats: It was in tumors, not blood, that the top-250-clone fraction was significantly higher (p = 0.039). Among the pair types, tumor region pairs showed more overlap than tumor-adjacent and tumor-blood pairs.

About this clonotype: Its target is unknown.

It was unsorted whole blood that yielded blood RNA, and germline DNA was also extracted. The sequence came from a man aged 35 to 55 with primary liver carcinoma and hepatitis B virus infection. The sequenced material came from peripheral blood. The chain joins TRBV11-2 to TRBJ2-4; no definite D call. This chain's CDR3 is CASCRPTGNIQYF. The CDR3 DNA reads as TGTGCCAGCTGCCGGCCCACTGGAAACATTCAGTACTTC.